This TCR beta chain was documented in a study of molecular identifiers for immune sequencing clone quantification. Preparation methods for the bulk TCR libraries were those previously described, with listed TCR primers. A single record per CDR3 protein comes from TCRdb applying MiXCR to the PCR reads. The sample holds hundreds of thousands of distinct CDR3 sequences; 25% are singletons and the top ten take about 0.78%. The CDR3 contains 17 residues. Germline CDR1 and CDR2: SEHNR and FQNEAQ (reference sequence). Sorted cell numbers of roughly 18,000 to 1,000,000, with 10%, 30% or 50% RNA, served as input for naive CD8 libraries. The authors gated naive CD8 T cells as CD8+CD4-CCR7+CD45RA+ for sorting. Study observations and caveats: Clones that exceeded 20 RNA copies held over 98% of effector molecules, yet under 1% in naive cells.

Regarding this clonotype: Its specificity is not known. A much larger clone differs from this one at a single base, so this may be a read error.

The V gene is TRBV7-9, the J gene TRBJ2-5; D remains ambiguous. The sample comprised naive CD8+ T cells from blood, with Jurkat cell RNA spiked in. Subset in this sample: FACS-sorted CD8+CD4-CCR7+CD45RA+ naive T cells. The sequence derives from a human donor in good health. Some libraries in this study had Jurkat cell RNA spiked in. The CDR3 sequence is CASSLASGVGYQETRYF. The CDR3 bases are TGTGCCAGCAGCTTAGCGTCGGGCGTGGGGTACCAAGAGACCCGGTACTTC.